Below are 17 T cell receptor beta chains sequenced from a single sample in a study of T cell responses to AZD1222 COVID-19 vaccine. Repertoires were generated with immunoSEQ multiplex PCR, while TCRdb's copy carries only in-frame clones and drops some. The repertoire holds about 56,000 clones, with around nine tenths as singletons. The sample in question was peripheral blood, obtained on day 0 of AZD1222 vaccination. These receptor sequences come from an adult in good health.

J is TRBJ2-1 and V is TRBV5-6; 9 bases match TRBD1. Looked up from germline, CDR1 is SGHDT and CDR2 is YYEEEE. V lost 4 bases, J lost 12 bases, and 8 bases stayed unmatched. The CDR3 contains 13 residues. CDR3: CASSVTGGGWQFF. CDR3 nucleotide sequence: TGTGCCAGCAGCGTTACAGGGGGCGGATGGCAGTTCTTC.

J is TRBJ2-2 and V is TRBV29-1; D remains ambiguous. CDR3 length: 12 residues. The germline V and J ends were trimmed by 4 bases and 9 bases, with 12 bases remaining between them. The germline V gene has CDR1 SQVTM and CDR2 ANQGSEA. The CDR3 sequence is CSVAPIFRELFF. The CDR3 region has the DNA TGCAGCGTTGCACCCATTTTTAGGGAGCTGTTTTTT.

This chain links TRBV6-5 with TRBJ2-5; no definite D call. Per the germline V gene, CDR1 is MNHEY and CDR2 is SVGAGI. Trimming took off 0 bases at V and 7 bases at J, with 6 bases between the two ends. The length of the CDR3 is 12 residues. CDR3 nucleotides: TGTGCCAGCAGTTACTCGTCAATGACCCAGTACTTC. Translated: CASSYSSMTQYF.

The rearrangement links TRBV5-1 to TRBJ1-2; TRBD1 is a possible D gene (5 bases). The CDR3 spans 13 residues. The germline gives CDR1 SGHRS, CDR2 YFSETQ. Deletions cut 1 base from V and 6 bases from J, with 10 bases between. CDR3 sequence reads: CASSLSTGDGYTF. The CDR3 DNA is TGCGCCAGCAGCTTGTCTACGGGGGATGGCTACACCTTC.

CDR3 loop: CSVDSLAGNEQFF. In DNA, the CDR3 is TGCAGCGTTGATTCTTTAGCAGGGAATGAGCAGTTCTTC. The chain links TRBV29-1 to TRBJ2-1, with D maybe TRBD1 (5 bases). V shed 3 bases and J shed 7 bases, with 13 bases lying between them. This CDR3 has 13 residues. In germline, CDR1 is SQVTM, CDR2 ANQGSEA.

In its sample, this clone was seen a few times. The chain couples TRBV3-1 (or the pseudogene TRBV3-2) to TRBJ2-5; 10 bases match TRBD2. The germline CDR1 and CDR2 sequences are LGHDT and YNNKEL (reference sequence). There are 17 residues in the CDR3. V lost 3 bases and J lost 0; bases outside the gene matches: 7. For the CDR3, the DNA is TGTGCCAGCAGCCAGGATCCGGGACTAGCGTACCAAGAGACCCAGTACTTC. It encodes CASSQDPGLAYQETQYF.

For this clone: One junction end disagrees with the germline gene, perhaps due to a read error. The V call is TRBV7-9, the J call TRBJ2-7; 8 bases fit TRBD1. Germline CDR1 and CDR2: SEHNR and FQNEAQ (reference sequence). The CDR3 runs to 15 residues. The CDR3 DNA sequence: TGTGCCAGCAGCTTCCATGGACAGGGCTCCCACGAGCAGTACTTC. It encodes CASSFHGQGSHEQYF.

This clone is deemed large. This chain uses TRBV5-4 with TRBJ1-2, with a tentative D call TRBD1 (5 bases). The CDR3 is 15 residues long. V lost 2 bases and J 3 bases, leaving 14 bases between the germline ends. The germline V gene has CDR1 SGHNT and CDR2 YYREEE (reference sequence). This chain's CDR3 is CASSFRGRGDYGYTF. The CDR3 coding sequence is TGTGCCAGCAGCTTTCGGGGGAGGGGCGACTATGGCTACACCTTC.

The chain links TRBV7-8 to TRBJ1-4; D gene unclear. Between the trimmed V and J ends, which lost 5 bases and 4 bases, there was a span of 17 bases. The CDR3 sequence is 16 residues long. CDR1 and CDR2 from the germline V gene are SGHVS and FQNEAQ. CDR3 sequence (DNA): TGTGCCAGCAGCCCTTATACCCCTCTGGATAATGAAAAACTGTTTTTT. Its protein is CASSPYTPLDNEKLFF.

The rearrangement links TRBV5-1 to TRBJ2-1; 9 bases fit TRBD1. Germline-derived CDR1 and CDR2 are SGHRS and YFSETQ. V dropped 0 bases and J dropped 7; count of bases not matched to a gene: 11. The CDR3 extends over 17 amino acids. DNA for the CDR3: TGCGCCAGCAGCTTGGCCACGGGACAGGGTTGGGGGAATGAGCAGTTCTTC. Translating gives CASSLATGQGWGNEQFF.

The chain combines TRBV7-8 with TRBJ2-7, with 13 bases fitting TRBD2. The J segment lost 3 bases and the V segment lost 3 bases, leaving 5 bases of the junction unmatched. The CDR3 is 16 residues long. Germline CDR1 reads SGHVS; CDR2 reads FQNEAQ. CDR3 nucleotide sequence: TGTGCCAGCAGCTTTGGACTAGCGGGAGTGGGCTACGAGCAGTACTTC. Translated: CASSFGLAGVGYEQYF. Full variable domain (rest looked up from reference TRBV7-8 and TRBJ2-7): GAGVSQSPRYKVAKRGQDVALRCDPISGHVSLFWYQQALGQGPEFLTYFQNEAQLDKSGLPSDRFFAERPEGSVSTLKIQRTQQEDSAVYLCASSFGLAGVGYEQYFGPGTRLTVT.

Only one count was recorded for this clone. V is TRBV5-1 and J is TRBJ2-2, with 11 bases fitting TRBD2. Germline V gives CDR1 SGHRS, CDR2 YFSETQ. The CDR3 has 16 amino acids. V gave up 4 bases and J gave up 5 bases; unmatched junction bases: 7. The CDR3 loop reads CASSPTSGIGTGELFF. CDR3 DNA sequence: TGCGCCAGCAGCCCGACTAGCGGGATAGGGACCGGGGAGCTGTTTTTT.

V is TRBV19 and J is TRBJ1-5; no clear D. Looked up from germline, CDR1 is LNHDA and CDR2 is SQIVND (reference sequence). The CDR3 extends over 15 amino acids. V was trimmed by 5 bases and J by 6 bases, leaving 17 bases between them. CDR3 coding DNA: TGTGCCAGTAGTCCCCGGGCCTTTGCCGGTCAGCCCCAGCATTTT. Protein product: CASSPRAFAGQPQHF.

V usage is TRBV19 and J usage is TRBJ1-5; TRBD1 is a possible D gene (6 bases). V lost 2 bases to trimming and J lost 7 bases, with 18 bases between them. Germline loops: CDR1 LNHDA, CDR2 SQIVND (reference sequence). The CDR3 is 16 residues long. CDR3 protein: CASSIQVAGVNQPQHF. The CDR3 bases are TGTGCCAGTAGTATACAGGTGGCAGGGGTGAACCAGCCCCAGCATTTT.

This chain joins TRBV19 and TRBJ1-5; 7 positions agree with TRBD1. Germline-derived CDR1 and CDR2 are LNHDA and SQIVND (reference sequence). V was pared by 5 bases and J by 0 bases, with 16 bases of the junction left unmatched. This CDR3 contains 19 residues. CDR3 bases: TGTGCCAGTAGTGCCCGGACAGGCCTTGGGATCTATAGCAATCAGCCCCAGCATTTT. Protein sequence: CASSARTGLGIYSNQPQHF.

This clone was seen once. The gene calls are TRBV11-3 and TRBJ2-7; unclear D gene. V lost 0 bases, J lost 3 bases, and 0 bases lay in between. Germline V lookup: CDR1 SGHNT, CDR2 YENEEA. The CDR3 runs 11 residues. The CDR3 region is CASSLDYEQYF. The CDR3 DNA reads as TGTGCCAGCAGCTTAGACTACGAGCAGTACTTC. The full variable domain, rest sourced from reference TRBV11-3 and TRBJ2-7, is EAGVVQSPRYKIIEKKQPVAFWCNPISGHNTLYWYLQNLGQGPELLIRYENEEAVDDSQLPKDRFSAERLKGVDSTLKIQPAELGDSAVYLCASSLDYEQYFGPGTRLTVT.

The chain couples TRBV18 to TRBJ1-2, with 8 nucleotides matching TRBD1. CDR1 is KGHSH, CDR2 LQKENI, per germline. J lost 4 bases, V lost 3 bases, and 7 bases had no gene match. The CDR3 sequence is 15 residues long. CDR3 loop: CASSPETGVGYGYTF. In DNA form, the CDR3 reads TGTGCCAGCTCACCTGAGACAGGGGTCGGCTATGGCTACACCTTC.